These 25 T cell receptor beta chains originate from one sample sequenced in a study of molecular identifiers for immune sequencing clone quantification. Each CDR3 protein is one row after TCRdb ran MiXCR on the PCR reads. This sample has about 70,000 distinct CDR3 sequences, with around a sixth found just once. Sequencing used naive CD8+ T cells from blood, with Jurkat cell RNA spiked in. Subset specified: FACS-sorted CD8+CD4-CCR7+CD45RA+ naive T cells. The source of these receptors is a human donor in good health. Some libraries in this study had Jurkat cell RNA spiked in.

This clonotype was seen repeatedly, ten times or more. This chain connects TRBV19 to TRBJ2-2; D is uncertain. The V gene's germline CDR1 is LNHDA and CDR2 SQIVND (reference sequence). V gave up 3 bases and J gave up 5 bases, with 4 bases separating them. This CDR3 region has 12 residues. CDR3: CASSIGTGELFF. The DNA of the CDR3 is TGTGCCAGTAGTATCGGGACCGGGGAGCTGTTTTTT.

This clonotype has ten or more counts. The rearrangement links TRBV19 to TRBJ2-1, with D perhaps TRBD2 (6 bases). The V and J ends lost 5 bases and 0 bases respectively, with 17 bases between them. This CDR3 comprises 17 residues. Germline values: CDR1 LNHDA, CDR2 SQIVND (reference sequence). The CDR3 bases are TGTGCCAGTAGTGCGGGAACAGCCGGCGGCTCCTACAATGAGCAGTTCTTC. Translating gives CASSAGTAGGSYNEQFF.

This clonotype was seen many times. The rearrangement joins TRBV14 to TRBJ2-1, with 10 bases aligning to TRBD2. The ends lost 0 bases at V and 5 bases at J; junction bases unmatched: 13. Germline values: CDR1 SGHDN, CDR2 FVKESK. This CDR3 is built from 19 residues. The CDR3 protein is CASSQDYFARTSGNNEQFF. CDR3 nucleotide sequence: TGTGCCAGCAGCCAAGATTATTTTGCCCGGACTAGCGGTAACAATGAGCAGTTCTTC.

About this clonotype: This clone may be a read error of a much larger clone one base away. The rearrangement uses TRBV7-9 and TRBJ2-7, with D perhaps matching TRBD1 (6 bases). The CDR3 has 17 amino acids. Per the germline V gene, CDR1 is SEHNR and CDR2 is FQNEAQ (reference sequence). Written as DNA, the CDR3 is TGTGCCAGCAGCCCAGAGACAGGTGCGTGGGGAAACTACAAGCAGTACTTC. It codes for CASSPETGAWGNYKQYF.

This clonotype was counted ten times or more. The V call is TRBV29-1, the J call TRBJ2-7; TRBD1 matches 7 bases. Germline V gene data show CDR1 as SQVTM and CDR2 as ANQGSEA. Trimming cost V 2 bases and J 1 base; bases outside gene matches: 5. The CDR3 totals 14 residues. CDR3 nucleotide sequence: TGCAGCGTTGAAACTGGGACAGAATCCTACGAGCAGTACTTC. Translated: CSVETGTESYEQYF.

This clonotype was counted only a few times. The chain links TRBV3-1 to TRBJ1-1, with a weak D call TRBD1 (6 bases). The CDR3 totals 11 residues. V shed 9 bases and J shed 8 bases, with 13 bases lying between them. Germline-derived CDR1 and CDR2 are LGHDT and YNNKEL (reference sequence). Here the CDR3 reads CASSYREEAFF. In DNA, the CDR3 is TGTGCCAGTTCATACAGGGAAGAAGCTTTCTTT.

This clonotype was found many times. The chain joins TRBV7-6 to TRBJ2-5, with 14 bases identical to TRBD2. The CDR3 extends over 15 amino acids. Germline CDR1 reads SGHVS; CDR2 reads FNYEAQ. V trimming: 1 base; J trimming: 9 bases; junction bases outside the gene matches: 4. The CDR3 region is CASSLGTSGGPAQYF. The DNA of the CDR3 is TGTGCCAGCAGCTTAGGGACTAGCGGGGGGCCGGCCCAGTACTTC.

This clonotype was recorded at least ten times. V usage is TRBV4-1 and J usage is TRBJ2-3; possibly TRBD1 for D (6 bases). The CDR3 loop spans 17 amino acids. CDR1 MGHRA and CDR2 YSYEKL come from the germline V gene. Between the trimmed V and J ends, which lost 3 bases and 5 bases, there was a span of 21 bases. The CDR3 spells CASSQQARDTLGDTQYF. CDR3 sequence (DNA): TGCGCCAGCAGCCAGCAAGCCCGGGACACCTTGGGAGATACGCAGTATTTT.

The chain recombines TRBV19 with TRBJ1-1; a possible D gene is TRBD1 (5 bases). Germline lookup yields CDR1 LNHDA and CDR2 SQIVND (reference sequence). The CDR3 consists of 13 residues. V was cut by 3 bases and J by 3 bases, with 8 bases left in between. This chain's CDR3 is CASSIWGDTEAFF. The CDR3 DNA sequence: TGTGCCAGTAGTATTTGGGGGGACACTGAAGCTTTCTTT.

The rearrangement joins TRBV7-9 to TRBJ2-7; 11 bases map to TRBD2. The ends lost 3 bases at V and 5 bases at J; junction bases unmatched: 9. The CDR3 is 16 residues long. The germline CDR1 and CDR2 sequences are SEHNR and FQNEAQ (reference sequence). The CDR3 is CASSFVTSGISHEQYF. CDR3 in DNA: TGTGCCAGCAGCTTCGTGACTAGCGGGATTAGCCACGAGCAGTACTTC.

This clonotype was counted at least ten times. The chain is built from TRBV27 and TRBJ2-7; D may be TRBD2 (5 bases). Deletions cut 8 bases from V and 0 bases from J, with 14 bases between. The germline CDR1 and CDR2 sequences are MNHEY and SMNVEV (reference sequence). This CDR3 is 14 amino acids long. The CDR3 spells CASHEAGDSYEQYF. CDR3 sequence (DNA): TGTGCCAGCCACGAGGCCGGGGACTCCTACGAGCAGTACTTC.

The chain has TRBV28 and TRBJ2-1; 8 nucleotides line up with TRBD2. The V gene's germline CDR1 is MDHEN and CDR2 SYDVKM. The CDR3 loop spans 17 amino acids. Losses at the gene ends were 2 bases for V and 0 bases for J; bases not matched to a gene: 6. CDR3 sequence reads: CASSLMALAVSYNEQFF. Written as DNA, the CDR3 is TGTGCCAGCAGTTTAATGGCACTAGCGGTCTCCTACAATGAGCAGTTCTTC.

This clonotype showed up many times. This chain uses TRBV27 with TRBJ2-3, with unresolved D. Deletions cut 3 bases from V and 10 bases from J, with 11 bases between. The germline CDR1 and CDR2 sequences are MNHEY and SMNVEV (reference sequence). CDR3 length equals 12 residues. The chain's CDR3 is CASSFALGAQYF. The CDR3 DNA follows: TGTGCCAGCAGTTTTGCCCTCGGTGCGCAGTATTTT.

At least ten counts were recorded for this clonotype. The V gene is TRBV3-1, the J gene TRBJ2-7, with 8 bases aligning to TRBD2. Germline V gene lookup returns CDR1 LGHDT and CDR2 YNNKEL (reference sequence). After removal of 5 bases from V and 0 bases from J, the junction contained 6 bases not matched to a gene. This CDR3 is built from 15 residues. The CDR3 bases are TGTGCCAGCAGCATGCCTAGCGGGTCCTCCTACGAGCAGTACTTC. Its protein is CASSMPSGSSYEQYF.

This clonotype appeared a few times. The chain carries TRBV12-5 and TRBJ2-1, with TRBD2 matching 10 bases. The CDR3 loop spans 18 amino acids. V was pared by 1 base and J by 8 bases, with 14 bases of the junction left unmatched. The germline V gene encodes CDR1 LGHNT and CDR2 FRNRAP. The CDR3: CASGLAQLAGRVPDEQFF. The CDR3 region has the DNA TGTGCTAGTGGTTTGGCCCAACTAGCGGGAAGAGTTCCGGATGAGCAGTTCTTC.

This clonotype was seen ten or more times. The J gene is TRBJ2-1, the V gene TRBV2, with D possibly being TRBD2 (6 bases). The CDR3 totals 13 residues. Germline lookup yields CDR1 SNHLY and CDR2 FYNNEI. The V and J ends lost 6 bases and 4 bases respectively, with 10 bases between them. The CDR3 loop reads CASSRTTYNEQFF. The CDR3 DNA reads TGTGCCAGCAGCCGGACTACTTACAATGAGCAGTTCTTC. Full variable domain (remainder filled in from reference TRBV2 and TRBJ2-1): EPEVTQTPSHQVTQMGQEVILRCVPISNHLYFYWYRQILGQKVEFLVSFYNNEISEKSEIFDDQFSVERPDGSNFTLKIRSTKLEDSAMYFCASSRTTYNEQFFGPGTRLTVL.

Comments on this clonotype: A much more abundant neighbour one base away suggests this may be a read error. The chain carries TRBV27 and TRBJ2-7; 9 bases are a match to TRBD1. Germline CDR1 is MNHEY and CDR2 is SMNVEV (reference sequence). The trim removed 7 bases at V and 7 bases at J, leaving 11 bases unmatched. This CDR3 is built from 14 residues. The CDR3 loop is CASNQGTGRGEQYF. DNA for the CDR3: TGTGCCAGCAACCAAGGGACAGGGAGGGGAGAGCAGTACTTC.

This clonotype was detected ten times or more. The chain employs TRBV6-5 and TRBJ2-7; D call uncertain. In germline, CDR1 is MNHEY, CDR2 SVGAGI. V was shortened by 5 bases and J by 1 base, with 12 bases between the two germline ends. The CDR3 totals 14 residues. The CDR3 DNA reads TGTGCCAGCAGTGAGTGGGCAGGTTCCTACGAGCAGTACTTC. Its translation is CASSEWAGSYEQYF.

The chain recombines TRBV12-5 with TRBJ2-7; D gene uncertain. Trimming took 4 bases from V and 4 from J, leaving 11 bases between them. The CDR3 covers 13 residues. Germline V gene lookup returns CDR1 LGHNT and CDR2 FRNRAP. The CDR3 sequence: CASGSSPYYEQYF. The CDR3 nucleotides are TGTGCTAGTGGTTCCTCTCCCTATTACGAGCAGTACTTC.

Regarding this clonotype: This may come from a read error, since a much larger clone is one base off. The chain joins TRBV20-1 to TRBJ2-2; perhaps TRBD1 as D (7 bases). The CDR3 sequence is 18 residues long. Germline V gene lookup returns CDR1 DFQATT and CDR2 SNEGSKA (reference sequence). CDR3 protein: CGARGRLGQRYGTGELFF. In nucleotides, the CDR3 is TGCGGTGCTAGAGGGAGGCTGGGACAGCGGTACGGAACCGGGGAGCTGTTTTTT.

There are a few counts of this clonotype. J is TRBJ2-3 and V is TRBV19, with D tentatively TRBD1 (5 bases). This CDR3 contains 14 residues. Trimming cost V 5 bases and J 0 bases, with 9 bases left between them. CDR1 is LNHDA and CDR2 is SQIVND in the germline V gene (reference sequence). CDR3 sequence reads: CASSSWGSTDTQYF. Written as DNA, the CDR3 is TGTGCCAGTAGTTCTTGGGGCAGCACAGATACGCAGTATTTT.

Ten or more counts support this clonotype. The rearrangement links TRBV29-1 to TRBJ1-5; D remains ambiguous. The CDR3 is made up of 17 amino acids. The V end lost 4 bases, the J end lost 8 bases, and 27 bases lay between the germline ends. From germline, CDR1 is SQVTM and CDR2 ANQGSEA. For the CDR3, the DNA is TGCAGCGTTGTGTTTAATAGTCTTGCAGTTCCCGCAGAGCCCCAGCATTTT. This encodes CSVVFNSLAVPAEPQHF.

This clonotype has more than one count but fewer than ten. The gene calls are TRBV27 and TRBJ2-3, with no clear D. Germline V CDR1 and CDR2: MNHEY, SMNVEV (reference sequence). With 2 bases removed from V and 5 bases from J, the gap between germline ends came to 5 bases. The CDR3 spans 12 residues. The CDR3 spells CASSLGRDTQYF. The CDR3, as DNA: TGTGCCAGCAGTTTAGGTCGAGATACGCAGTATTTT.

This clonotype was recorded only once. A clone one base away is much larger, so this may be a read error. The chain is built from TRBV7-8 and TRBJ2-5; maybe TRBD2 (6 bases). The CDR3 length is 17 residues. Germline-derived CDR1 and CDR2 are SGHVS and FQNEAQ. Written as DNA, the CDR3 is TGTGCCAGCAGCCGGGCCCCCGTGGAACCCGACCGGGAGACCCGGTACTTC. Residues: CASSRAPVEPDRETRYF.

This clonotype was counted ten times or more. J is TRBJ2-7 and V is TRBV7-9, with 8 bases aligning to TRBD2. Germline trimming cut 4 bases from V and 3 bases from J; bases unmatched to any gene: 11. The CDR3 has 16 amino acids. CDR1 is SEHNR and CDR2 is FQNEAQ in the germline V gene (reference sequence). Here the CDR3 reads CASSSSWASGLYEQYF. CDR3 DNA sequence: TGTGCCAGCAGCTCCTCTTGGGCTAGCGGGCTCTACGAGCAGTACTTC. The full variable domain, its missing parts supplied by reference TRBV7-9 and TRBJ2-7, is DTGVSQNPRHKITKRGQNVTFRCDPISEHNRLYWYRQTLGQGPEFLTYFQNEAQLEKSRLLSDRFSAERPKGSFSTLEIQRTEQGDSAMYLCASSSSWASGLYEQYFGPGTRLTVT.